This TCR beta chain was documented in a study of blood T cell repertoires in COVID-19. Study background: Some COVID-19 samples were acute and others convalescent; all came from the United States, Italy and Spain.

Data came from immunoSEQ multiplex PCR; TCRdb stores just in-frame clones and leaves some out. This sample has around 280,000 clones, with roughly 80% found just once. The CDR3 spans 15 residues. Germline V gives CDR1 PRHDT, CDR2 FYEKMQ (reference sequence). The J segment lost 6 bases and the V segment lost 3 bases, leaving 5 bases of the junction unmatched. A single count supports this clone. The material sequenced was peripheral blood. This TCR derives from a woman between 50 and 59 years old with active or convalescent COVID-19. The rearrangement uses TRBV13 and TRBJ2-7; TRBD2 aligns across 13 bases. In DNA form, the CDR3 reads TGTGCCAGCAGCTTTACTAGCGGGAGGGCTGCCGAGCAGTACTTC. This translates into CASSFTSGRAAEQYF.